This TCR beta chain derives from a study of Graves' ophthalmopathy and Graves' hyperthyroidism. Regarding this clonotype: Its target is not known.

Overall study findings and caveats: Blood also harbored most expanded thyroid clonotypes above 0.001 frequency.

From germline, CDR1 is SNHLY and CDR2 FYNNEI. The CDR3 sequence is 15 residues long. Trimming removed 4 bases from V and 6 bases from J; junction bases left unmatched: 7. RNA transcripts were the template, and TCR beta CDR3 regions were amplified from them. HTBI primers were employed in first-round RT-PCR, then a second-round multiplex PCR followed. One entry per CDR3 protein results from TCRdb running MiXCR on the multiplex PCR reads. The top ten hold under 7% of the sample, which has 170,000 or so distinct CDR3 sequences, approximately 38% seen once. This clonotype originated in a woman aged 35 to 49 with Graves' ophthalmopathy. The specimen sequenced was peripheral blood. The rearrangement uses TRBV2 and TRBJ2-7; 12 bases match TRBD2. CDR3 loop: CASSGTSGKRSEQYF. The CDR3 DNA is TGTGCCAGCAGTGGGACTAGCGGGAAAAGGAGCGAGCAGTACTTC.